This TCR beta chain was obtained from a study of cytomegalovirus exposure and HLA in healthy donors. On this clone itself: Its antigen is undetermined.

General observations from the study: Clusters of TCRs from the first cohort tended to co-occur in the 100 to 150 validation repertoires (as a later analysis found). The study recorded 150 to 200 TCR beta chains that were cytomegalovirus-associated.

The germline V gene encodes CDR1 SGHTA and CDR2 FQGTGA. The CDR3 extends over 13 amino acids. Trimming took 4 bases from V and 0 from J, leaving 6 bases between them. Some clones are missing from TCRdb's copy, which holds only in-frame ones; the method was immunoSEQ multiplex PCR. The table lists 65,000 to 80,000 clones, approximately 95% of them singletons. The chain combines TRBV7-3 with TRBJ1-1; D unresolved. This clonotype originated in a woman aged 18 to 35 in good health and CMV-seronegative. The sequenced sample consisted of PBMCs. The CDR3 here is CASSSGMNTEAFF. The CDR3 nucleotides are TGTGCCAGCAGCTCGGGGATGAACACTGAAGCTTTCTTT.